The present entry profiles one T cell receptor (beta chain) with its context. Its specificity is unknown. These data come from a study of cytomegalovirus exposure and HLA in healthy donors. In the study overall: Unique TCRs numbering around 85 million, obtained from HLA-typed donors, made up an early data release.

Study observations and caveats: Presence/absence analyses treated sequencing depth as roughly uniform across donors. Donors belonging to an Asian-associated ancestry cluster reportedly showed fewer N-insertions in productive TCRs than the approximately 670-donor mean, according to what a later analysis found.

Primers included in the PCR were 60 Vbeta and 13 Jbeta primers. TCRdb's copy holds only in-frame clones and misses some; the assay was immunoSEQ multiplex PCR. The table shows some 120,000 clones, with less than 90% occurring only once. V dropped 6 bases and J dropped 8; count of bases not matched to a gene: 5. CDR1 is MNHEY and CDR2 is SVGAGI in the germline V gene. The CDR3 is 12 amino acids. The source material was PBMCs. The clonotype originates from a man between 50 and 59 years old in good health and CMV-seronegative. The chain uses TRBV6-5 and TRBJ1-2, with TRBD1 matching 8 bases. CDR3 amino acids: CASRRTGSGYTF. The CDR3 region has the DNA TGTGCCAGCAGACGGACAGGGTCCGGCTACACCTTC.